Presented here are 21 T cell receptor beta chains from one specimen sequenced in a study of neoadjuvant nivolumab and ipilimumab in lung cancer. Clones were read by immunoSEQ multiplex PCR, and TCRdb kept only the in-frame ones, dropping some. The data show 7,000 to 9,500 clones, with around nine tenths seen just once and 2.4% held by the top ten. The specimen comprised tumor tissue, sampled after neoadjuvant nivolumab, alone or with ipilimumab, at or shortly before surgery. These receptors all come from an adult with non-small cell lung cancer. Some clones in this sample may be carry-over from other donors' samples.

V gene TRBV5-1 combines with J gene TRBJ2-2, with TRBD2 as a possible D gene (6 bases). Trimming left V 7 bases short and J 2 bases short, with 12 bases between. This CDR3 region has 14 residues. Per germline, CDR1 SGHRS and CDR2 YFSETQ. This CDR3 reads CASEWGGNTGELFF. As DNA, the CDR3 is TGCGCCAGCGAATGGGGAGGAAACACCGGGGAGCTGTTTTTT.

This clone came up once. The rearrangement uses TRBV18 and TRBJ2-6; 10 nucleotides match TRBD2. Losses at the gene ends were 3 bases for V and 0 bases for J; bases not matched to a gene: 5. The CDR3 runs to 18 residues. Germline CDR1 and CDR2: KGHSH and LQKENI. The CDR3 region is CASSPILAGDSGANVLTF. The CDR3 region has the DNA TGTGCCAGCTCACCTATCCTAGCGGGGGACTCTGGGGCCAACGTCCTGACTTTC.

This clone was picked up a small number of times. CDR3 protein: CASSPDPRVPGWRTEAFF. The CDR3 region has the DNA TGTGCCAGTAGTCCAGACCCCAGGGTTCCTGGGTGGAGGACTGAAGCTTTCTTT. The chain is built from TRBV19 and TRBJ1-1, with a possible D match to TRBD1 (5 bases). V gave up 5 bases and J gave up 5 bases, with 27 bases separating them. The germline V gene has CDR1 LNHDA and CDR2 SQIVND (reference sequence). CDR3 size: 18 residues.

The CDR3 protein is CASTRHSDTQYF. For the CDR3, the DNA is TGTGCCAGCACCCGTCATTCAGATACGCAGTATTTT. This chain uses TRBV6-6 with TRBJ2-3; D is unresolved. The ends were cut back, 7 bases at V and 4 bases at J, with 9 bases in the middle. Germline values: CDR1 MNHNY, CDR2 SVGAGI (reference sequence). The CDR3 sequence is 12 residues long.

The V gene is TRBV19, the J gene TRBJ2-7; D is undetermined. Germline V gives CDR1 LNHDA, CDR2 SQIVND (reference sequence). The germline V and J ends were trimmed by 4 bases and 7 bases, with 23 bases remaining between them. This CDR3 has 16 residues. The chain's CDR3 is CASSKSLLDRLVEQYF. CDR3 in DNA: TGTGCCAGTAGTAAGTCTTTGTTGGACCGCCTCGTTGAGCAGTACTTC.

The chain links TRBV12-5 to TRBJ2-1, with D maybe TRBD1 (5 bases). Germline V lookup: CDR1 LGHNT, CDR2 FRNRAP. The CDR3 is 13 residues long. V gave up 7 bases and J gave up 5 bases, with 12 bases separating them. In DNA form, the CDR3 reads TGTGCTAGTGCCAAGACAGATCACAATGAGCAGTTCTTC. Its protein product is CASAKTDHNEQFF.

J is TRBJ1-2 and V is TRBV10-3, with 10 bases fitting TRBD1. The V segment lost 9 bases and the J segment 7 bases; nucleotides outside the gene matches: 8. The CDR3 consists of 13 residues. Per germline, CDR1 ENHRY and CDR2 SYGVKD. CDR3 sequence (DNA): TGTGCCATTTCCGGGACAGGGGCTATTGGCTACACCTTC. This translates into CAISGTGAIGYTF.

The rearrangement uses TRBV11-2 and TRBJ2-7, with a weak D call TRBD2 (5 bases). CDR1 and CDR2 (germline): SGHAT, FQNNGV. V was clipped by 2 bases and J by 3 bases, with 11 bases between them. The CDR3 extends over 14 amino acids. The CDR3 reads CASSLHSTSYEQYF. The CDR3, as DNA: TGTGCCAGCAGCTTACACTCCACTAGCTACGAGCAGTACTTC. Full variable domain (missing parts from reference TRBV11-2 and TRBJ2-7): EAGVAQSPRYKIIEKRQSVAFWCNPISGHATLYWYQQILGQGPKLLIQFQNNGVVDDSQLPKDRFSAERLKGVDSTLKIQPAKLEDSAVYLCASSLHSTSYEQYFGPGTRLTVT.

Only one count was recorded for this clone. The chain is built from TRBV29-1 and TRBJ1-1; TRBD1 matches at 8 bases. This CDR3 has 14 amino acids. V lost 4 bases, J lost 1 base, and 5 bases stayed unmatched. Germline V gene sequence: CDR1 SQVTM, CDR2 ANQGSEA. The CDR3, as DNA: TGCAGCGTTGCGCAGGGGACAGGGAACACTGAAGCTTTCTTT. Its protein is CSVAQGTGNTEAFF.

The genes are TRBV5-4 and TRBJ2-7; 11 bases are a match to TRBD2. CDR1 is SGHNT, CDR2 YYREEE, per germline (reference sequence). The CDR3 has 13 amino acids. Trimming cost V 5 bases and J 7 bases; bases outside gene matches: 5. The CDR3 DNA reads as TGTGCCAGCAGACTAGCGGGGGTAGGGGAGCAGTACTTC. Its protein is CASRLAGVGEQYF.

This rearrangement joins TRBV5-8 to TRBJ2-3; 12 bases align to TRBD2. Germline loops: CDR1 SGHTS, CDR2 YDEGEE. V gave up 3 bases and J gave up 1 base; unmatched junction bases: 0. This CDR3 comprises 15 residues. CDR3 nucleotides: TGTGCCAGCAGCTCTAGCGGGAGGGGCACAGATACGCAGTATTTT. Translation: CASSSSGRGTDTQYF.

The chain is built from TRBV5-5 and TRBJ2-7, with 9 bases lining up with TRBD1. This CDR3 region has 18 residues. The V gene end was trimmed by 1 base and the J gene end by 1 base; junction bases not matched to a gene: 12. Germline V gives CDR1 SGHKS, CDR2 YYEKEE (reference sequence). In nucleotides, the CDR3 is TGTGCCAGCAGCTTGTTGTTGGGGGGACAGGGAAGATCCTACGAGCAGTACTTC. This sequence encodes CASSLLLGGQGRSYEQYF.

The V call is TRBV11-3, the J call TRBJ2-2, with TRBD2 as a possible D gene (5 bases). Germline V lookup: CDR1 SGHNT, CDR2 YENEEA. Trimming cost V 1 base and J 5 bases, with 5 bases left between them. The CDR3 has 13 residues. CDR3 sequence: CASSLAGTGELFF. The CDR3 DNA is TGTGCCAGCAGCTTAGCGGGAACCGGGGAGCTGTTTTTT. Together with reference TRBV11-3 and TRBJ2-2, the CDR3 gives the full variable domain: EAGVVQSPRYKIIEKKQPVAFWCNPISGHNTLYWYLQNLGQGPELLIRYENEEAVDDSQLPKDRFSAERLKGVDSTLKIQPAELGDSAVYLCASSLAGTGELFFGEGSRLTVL.

The J gene is TRBJ1-1, the V gene TRBV10-3; D not certain. Trimming left V 6 bases short and J 9 bases short, with 17 bases between. In germline, CDR1 is ENHRY, CDR2 SYGVKD. CDR3 size: 13 residues. The CDR3 DNA reads as TGTGCCATCAGAAGTGGTGAAGTAGATAAAGCTTTCTTT. As protein: CAIRSGEVDKAFF.

The chain joins TRBV10-1 to TRBJ1-2; D is unresolved. The CDR3 spans 15 residues. Between the trimmed V and J ends, which lost 3 bases and 8 bases, there was a span of 19 bases. Germline values: CDR1 WNHNN, CDR2 SYGVQD (reference sequence). CDR3 coding DNA: TGCGCCAGCAGTGACGCTCGAGGCCGGGAAGAAGGCTACACCTTC. Its translation: CASSDARGREEGYTF.

V and J are TRBV6-4 and TRBJ2-2, with 10 bases that match TRBD2. J was trimmed by 1 base and V by 3 bases; bases with no gene match: 2. The V gene's germline CDR1 is MRHNA and CDR2 SNTAGT. The CDR3 has 16 amino acids. CDR3 in amino acids: CASSEASGGNTGELFF. The DNA for the CDR3 is TGTGCCAGCAGTGAGGCTAGCGGGGGGAACACCGGGGAGCTGTTTTTT.

The genes are TRBV13 and TRBJ2-1; the D call may be TRBD1 or TRBD2 (9 bases each). There are 20 residues in the CDR3. V was trimmed by 5 bases and J by 7 bases, leaving 33 bases between them. Per the germline V gene, CDR1 is PRHDT and CDR2 is FYEKMQ (reference sequence). The CDR3 reads CASSRRDRVYGREGLNEQFF. CDR3 in DNA: TGTGCCAGCAGCCGCCGGGACAGGGTTTATGGGCGGGAGGGCCTGAATGAGCAGTTCTTC. Using reference TRBV13 and TRBJ2-1 for the parts outside the CDR3, the full variable domain is AAGVIQSPRHLIKEKRETATLKCYPIPRHDTVYWYQQGPGQDPQFLISFYEKMQSDKGSIPDRFSAQQFSDYHSELNMSSLELGDSALYFCASSRRDRVYGREGLNEQFFGPGTRLTVL.

The rearrangement uses TRBV5-1 and TRBJ2-7; maybe TRBD2 (5 bases). V was cut by 2 bases and J by 6 bases, with 12 bases left in between. CDR1 and CDR2 (germline): SGHRS, YFSETQ. The CDR3 consists of 13 residues. The CDR3 loop reads CASSFLATGEQYF. DNA for the CDR3: TGCGCCAGCAGCTTTTTAGCGACGGGCGAGCAGTACTTC.

The CDR3: CASSFLYQPQHF. The CDR3 bases are TGTGCCAGTAGCTTCCTTTATCAGCCCCAGCATTTT. This chain links TRBV19 with TRBJ1-5; D ambiguous. The CDR3 is made up of 12 amino acids. Trimming shortened V by 6 bases and J by 5 bases, and 8 bases separated the two germline ends. Germline CDR1 is LNHDA and CDR2 is SQIVND (reference sequence).

J is TRBJ2-2 and V is TRBV11-1; a possible D gene is TRBD1 (5 bases). This CDR3 has 14 amino acids. V lost 5 bases, J lost 1 base, and 8 bases lay in between. The germline V gene has CDR1 SGHAT and CDR2 FQDESV (reference sequence). This CDR3 reads CASSRTGNTGELFF. DNA for the CDR3: TGTGCCAGCAGCCGCACAGGGAACACCGGGGAGCTGTTTTTT. Looking up the rest from reference TRBV11-1 and TRBJ2-2 gives the full variable domain: EAEVAQSPRYKITEKSQAVAFWCDPISGHATLYWYRQILGQGPELLVQFQDESVVDDSQLPKDRFSAERLKGVDSTLKIQPAELGDSAMYLCASSRTGNTGELFFGEGSRLTVL.

The chain combines TRBV2 with TRBJ1-5; 8 bases match TRBD1. The CDR3 has 13 residues. Trimming at V came to 6 bases and at J to 8 bases, leaving 6 bases not matched to a gene. Germline assignment: CDR1 SNHLY and CDR2 FYNNEI. CDR3 nucleotide sequence: TGTGCCAGCAGGGACAGGGCCGAGAAGCCCCAGCATTTT. Translating it yields CASRDRAEKPQHF.